Given below is one T cell receptor (beta chain) in context. Its antigen remains undetermined. Qualities for individual bases were not recorded, and no much larger clone is one base off. This specimen comes from a study of cytomegalovirus exposure and HLA in healthy donors (TCRdb year 2017). Regarding the complete study: An earlier analysis of approximately 640 of the donors reported 276 Gb of sequence data and some 120 million unique TCR beta sequences from about 179 million T cells. An early release that covered 640 HLA-typed donors contained approximately 300 gigabases of sequencing data and about 84 million unique TCR sequences. Of the roughly 400 genotyped donors, around 81% fell in the genetic ancestry cluster associated with self-reported Caucasian donors. The study aimed to test whether signatures of past pathogen exposure could be identified by cataloging public T cell receptors. The T cell repertoires of 666 subjects were profiled by immunosequencing and related to cytomegalovirus serostatus. In addition to the first cohort of around 670 subjects, a separate validation cohort of 120 different subjects was used. The study combined high-throughput TCR immunosequencing, statistical association of individual TCRs with disease status, and machine learning to predict cytomegalovirus infection status. A later analysis re-analyzed previously published TCR beta repertoires from approximately 700 donors and added high-resolution HLA genotyping to study TCR occurrence patterns. Rather than drawing on any new phenotypic data, the later analysis identified candidate immune exposures from TCR beta sequences and the way those sequences occurred across donors. To decide whether each TCR beta V gene segment behaved as functional or pseudogenic, an earlier analysis of several hundred of the donors relied on high-throughput TCR beta sequencing. Donor age, sex, ethnicity and CMV serostatus were compiled alongside the repertoire data. In a later genetic analysis, genome-wide SNP genotypes for about 55% of the roughly 670 donors were used, and that subset was treated as a discovery cohort. Every repertoire in the discovery cohort had been generated on one and the same sequencing platform. HLA typing covered class I and class II loci at four-digit resolution. The number of typed donors differed by locus: about 620-640 for A, B, C, DRB1 and DQB1; 522 for DQA1; around 580 for DPA1; and 400 to 480 for DPB1. Five DR-DQ haplotypes were treated as single units for association and clustering because of strong linkage in the cohort. Among 398 genotyped donors of the cohort, an average of 235,054 unique TCR beta nucleotide sequences were sequenced per donor, about a sixth of them non-productive. Broad study findings and their caveats: The presence/absence analyses assumed that sequencing depth was roughly uniform across donors, and that assumption may not be true. In a later genetic analysis, a missense DCLRE1C variant was associated with V-gene and J-gene trimming of TCR beta chains, and the association was replicated in an independent cohort. It was suggested by the authors that the approach could potentially be generalized to other disease states and immunological phenotypes. Linkage disequilibrium might explain the correlated functional status among segregating V segments, but an unknown experimental factor could not be ruled out. When HLA alleles, especially DR and DQ, strongly co-occurred, attributing TCR associations to individual alleles was difficult. A total of 150 to 200 TCR beta chains were listed by the study as associated with cytomegalovirus. The classifier was reported to diagnose cytomegalovirus status with high specificity and sensitivity in both the original and validation cohorts. Compared with the roughly 700-donor mean, donors in an Asian-associated ancestry cluster had fewer N-insertions in productive TCRs, according to a later genetic analysis. According to a later analysis, TCR association rates differed among HLA loci, with DRB1 alleles showing the most associated TCRs and HLA-C alleles showing the fewest. Because counts were too low, roughly 17 rarely observed V segments, including chromosome 9 orphons, were left out of the earlier analysis of some 640 of the donors. Three of the identified cytomegalovirus-associated TCR beta chains were confirmed in vitro to be specific for cytomegalovirus antigens. The only immune exposure information available for the cohort was CMV serostatus. A later analysis found that most CMV-associated TCR beta chains appeared HLA-restricted, with HLA associations seemingly driven largely by CMV exposure. The sequencing pipeline was judged likely to have produced a cluster of highly shared sequence variants as a technical artifact. In a later analysis, HLA-associated TCR beta chains were found to be more clonally expanded and to have lower generation probabilities than equally common non-associated chains. Only TCR beta chains were sequenced in this cohort, and the absence of alpha or paired-chain data limited detectable features. In an earlier analysis of about 600 of the donors, most TCR beta V segments appeared in productive rearrangements about 87% or about 30% of the time, broadly matching IMGT annotations. A later analysis associated some 17,000 TCR beta sequences with specific HLA alleles at a false discovery rate of 0.05. In a later analysis, several top co-occurrence clusters were reported to appear linked to parvovirus B19, influenza, CMV and Epstein-Barr virus. While some public TCRs were present in many individuals, most TCR sequences turned up only very rarely across donors. A further reported finding was that TCR beta sequences accurately predicted the HLA-A and HLA-B alleles for most subjects in the first cohort. Because some donors lacked HLA typing at each locus, the association tests relied only on the typed subset. The 87-base-pair reads could not distinguish some IMGT-functional V segments, including TRBV6-2 and TRBV6-3, so those segments were excluded.

The cohort was made up of hundreds of healthy bone marrow donors. All cohort members were sampled while nominally healthy, although unrecorded immune exposures were likely present. The donor tested CMV seropositive and was one of the 289 seropositive cohort members. A peripheral blood sample was collected from each donor, and TCR beta sequencing was performed on peripheral blood mononuclear cells. Genomic DNA extraction from the blood cell samples was performed with the Qiagen DNeasy Blood Extraction Kit. The library was built by means of the immunoSEQ multiplex PCR assay. For the multiplex PCR, a mixture combining 60 forward primers for TCR Vbeta segments and 13 reverse primers for TCR Jbeta segments was used. Amplification of the CDR3 region of rearranged TCR beta genes was performed with a multiplex PCR assay on genomic DNA. The Illumina HiSeq System was used to sequence the amplified TCR beta libraries as 87-base-pair reads. The original methods were these. A later analysis counted approximately 84 million unique TCR beta chains across the 690 or so repertoires, and roughly 11 million of these chains were shared by at least two donors. Raw reads were error-corrected and collapsed into unique sequences by a nearest-neighbor algorithm in which closely related sequences were merged to remove PCR and sequencing errors. To assign V, D and J gene segments, CDR3 sequences were aligned to IMGT reference sequences. For a sequence to be retained, a match of at least six nucleotides to both a V gene segment and a J gene segment was required. Rearrangements were classified as productive when the CDR3 lacked stop codons and remained in frame with V and J, and all other rearrangements were classified as non-productive. Following IMGT convention, CDR3 was defined as the stretch from the second conserved V-encoded cysteine to the conserved J-encoded phenylalanine. The earlier analysis of about 590 of the donors excluded sequences that lacked an unambiguous match to a single V gene segment. In an earlier analysis of 587 of the donors, a V segment was called functional when productive rearrangements were above 56.7%, and segregating when the standard deviation between donors exceeded 5%. A statistical classification framework was built to diagnose cytomegalovirus status from the catalog of TCR beta chain sequences. A later analysis assigned V and J genes by comparing TCR nucleotide sequences with IMGT/GENE-DB human TR gene sequences. In a later analysis, CDR3 sequences and most-parsimonious VDJ recombination scenarios were assigned using the TCRdist pipeline. In a later analysis, every TCR beta chain was defined by the combination of its CDR3 amino acid sequence and its V-gene family, and reads without a unique V-gene family were dropped. To address suspected cross-contamination and a sequencing artifact, a later analysis removed approximately 590 highly shared, low-generation-probability nucleotide sequences. A later analysis calculated a clonal expansion index for each public chain from normalized within-repertoire ranks of inferred template counts. In a later analysis, generation probabilities were computed using a VDJ recombination model fitted to out-of-frame rearrangements, and the results were checked against IGoR. A later analysis scored TCR-TCR, TCR-HLA and TCR-CMV co-occurrence with hypergeometric tests, applying a repertoire-size bias correction to TCR pairs. To estimate false discovery rates, a later analysis permuted the HLA or CMV assignments 20 times. In a later analysis, co-occurring TCRs were grouped with DBSCAN, and TCRdist sequence similarity was added when clustering was performed within HLA-allele-positive subsets. Repertoires with fewer than 30,000 or more than 120,000 public chains, plus five repertoires with anomalous nucleotide sharing, were excluded from co-occurrence clustering. Held by TCRdb, this immuneACCESS table contains in-frame sequences only and omits some clones. Under half of the omission traces to an unresolved V gene where checked; the cause of the rest is unknown. V, J and clone size are taken as reported in that table, and D and trimming were inferred from the DNA itself. The sample profile shows more than 100,000 clones; about 80% of them were found once. In total, the top ten clones hold 8.8% of the sample.

The junction shows trimming of 6 bases on V and 0 bases on J, plus 26 bases between the germline ends. From its cysteine to its phenylalanine, the CDR3 spans 19 amino acids. Solely the CDR3 DNA is kept, with 57 bases framed from the first base. The germline V gene (reference sequence) supplies CDR1 SEHNR and CDR2 FQNEAQ. Recombination joined TRBV7-9 with TRBJ1-2; TRBD1 is possibly the D segment (5 matching bases). The sample comprised PBMCs. The receptor's source is a female donor in good health and CMV-seropositive. The DNA reads TGTGCCAGCAGGCACACTGAAGGCACAGGTCGATTTGCTAACTATGGCTACACCTTC. It codes for CASRHTEGTGRFANYGYTF.